What follows are 2 T cell receptor beta chains derived from one specimen sequenced in a study of a mutant IDH1 vaccine in newly diagnosed glioma (dated by TCRdb to about 2021). Library creation used the immunoSEQ multiplex PCR assay. TCRdb took over this immuneACCESS table, retaining in-frame rearrangements with V and J assigned. Such tables are incomplete; in checked studies, under half of the missing clones stem from an unresolved V gene, and the remainder is unexplained. In all, the sample holds 50,000 to 85,000 clones, and approximately 84% of those were seen once. The top ten hold 10% to 15% of the sample. Their cognate antigens are unknown. The time point tag for this specimen amounts to: week 23, last vaccination. Each vaccine dose, consisting of 300 ug of a 20-mer mutant IDH1 peptide in Montanide, was administered subcutaneously with topical imiquimod. The specimen was PBMCs, collected from a glioma patient whose treatment included an IDH1 peptide vaccine. The receptors here all came from a man between 18 and 29 years old with glioma.

The chain uses TRBV29-1 and TRBJ2-2, with D possibly TRBD1 on 6 matching bases. From germline, CDR1 is SQVTM and CDR2 ANQGSEA. The CDR3 runs to 14 residues. V was trimmed by 5 bases and J by 2 bases, leaving 12 bases between them. Here the CDR3 reads CSVQGQGNTGELFF. The CDR3 DNA follows: TGCAGCGTTCAGGGGCAGGGAAACACCGGGGAGCTGTTTTTT.

V gene TRBV7-9 combines with J gene TRBJ1-4; maybe TRBD1 (6 bases). The CDR3 consists of 16 residues. In germline, CDR1 is SEHNR, CDR2 FQNEAQ (reference sequence). Trimming took 0 bases from V and 5 from J, leaving 13 bases between them. CDR3 in amino acids: CASSLARTGYNEKLFF. The DNA of the CDR3 is TGTGCCAGCAGCTTAGCGAGAACAGGGTACAATGAAAAACTGTTTTTT.